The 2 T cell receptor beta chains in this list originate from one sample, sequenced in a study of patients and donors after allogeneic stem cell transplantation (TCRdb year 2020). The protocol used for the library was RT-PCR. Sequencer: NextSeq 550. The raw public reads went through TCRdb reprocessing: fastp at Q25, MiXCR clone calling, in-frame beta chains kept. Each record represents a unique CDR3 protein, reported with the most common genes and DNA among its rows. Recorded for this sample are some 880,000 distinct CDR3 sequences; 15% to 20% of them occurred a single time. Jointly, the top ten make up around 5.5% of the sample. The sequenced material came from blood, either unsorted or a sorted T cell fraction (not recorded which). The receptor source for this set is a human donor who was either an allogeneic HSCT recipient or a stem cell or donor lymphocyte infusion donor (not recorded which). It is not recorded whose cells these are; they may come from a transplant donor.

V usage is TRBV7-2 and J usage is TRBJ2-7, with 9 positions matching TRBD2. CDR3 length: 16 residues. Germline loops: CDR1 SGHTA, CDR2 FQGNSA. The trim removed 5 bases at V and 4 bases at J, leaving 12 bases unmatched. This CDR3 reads CASSHISGGGAYEQYF. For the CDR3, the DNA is TGTGCCAGCAGCCACATATCGGGCGGGGGGGCTTACGAGCAGTACTTC.

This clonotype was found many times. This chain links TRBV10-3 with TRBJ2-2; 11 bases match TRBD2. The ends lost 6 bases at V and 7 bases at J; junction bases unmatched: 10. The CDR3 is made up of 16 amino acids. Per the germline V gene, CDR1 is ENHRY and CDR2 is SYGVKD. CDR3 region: CAIRSLRLAGIGELFF. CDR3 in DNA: TGTGCCATCAGATCCCTCCGACTAGCGGGAATCGGGGAGCTGTTTTTT.